This entry lists 9 T cell receptor beta chains sequenced from one sample in a study of cytomegalovirus exposure and HLA in healthy donors. The PCR contained 60 Vbeta and 13 Jbeta primers. Generated by immunoSEQ multiplex PCR, the TCRdb table keeps only in-frame clones and is missing some. The data hold about 98,000 clones, with roughly 76% observed a single time. The sequenced sample consisted of PBMCs. These receptors were collected from a man aged 45-65 years in good health and CMV-seronegative.

The chain has TRBV28 and TRBJ2-5; TRBD2 matches 7 bases. V lost 7 bases, J lost 3 bases, and 11 bases stayed unmatched. The CDR3 runs 15 residues. In germline, CDR1 is MDHEN, CDR2 SYDVKM. The CDR3 DNA reads TGTGCCAGCATCCACCGTGGGGAGGGAGAAGAGACCCAGTACTTC. Its protein is CASIHRGEGEETQYF.

This chain connects TRBV5-1 to TRBJ2-7; possibly TRBD1 for D (6 bases). Germline CDR1 reads SGHRS; CDR2 reads YFSETQ. This CDR3 has 13 residues. V lost 7 bases and J lost 12, with 23 bases in between. CDR3 sequence (DNA): TGCGCCAGCGGACTCGAGGCAGGGGATGGTCGGTACTTC. Amino acid sequence: CASGLEAGDGRYF.

V is TRBV28 and J is TRBJ1-2, with no clear D. The CDR3 has 14 residues. CDR1 and CDR2 from the germline V gene are MDHEN and SYDVKM. Between the trimmed V and J ends, which lost 2 bases and 4 bases, there was a span of 11 bases. The CDR3 is CASSLTPGSYGYTF. As DNA, the CDR3 is TGTGCCAGCAGTTTAACCCCGGGGAGCTATGGCTACACCTTC.

This clone has a single count. The chain joins TRBV9 to TRBJ2-5, with 8 bases fitting TRBD1. V shed 3 bases and J 3 bases; nucleotides not matched to a gene: 7. CDR1 is SGDLS and CDR2 is YYNGEE in the germline V gene. The CDR3 loop spans 15 amino acids. This CDR3 reads CASSEDWGQEETQYF. The CDR3 DNA is TGTGCCAGCAGCGAGGATTGGGGACAGGAAGAGACCCAGTACTTC. The full variable domain, with the rest looked up from reference TRBV9 and TRBJ2-5, is DSGVTQTPKHLITATGQRVTLRCSPRSGDLSVYWYQQSLDQGLQFLIQYYNGEERAKGNILERFSAQQFPDLHSELNLSSLELGDSALYFCASSEDWGQEETQYFGPGTRLLVL.

J is TRBJ2-1 and V is TRBV14; 12 bases are a match to TRBD1. Germline CDR1 and CDR2: SGHDN and FVKESK. V shed 4 bases, J shed 8 bases, and the junction held 6 bases outside the gene matches. This CDR3 comprises 15 residues. The CDR3 reads CASSLGTGGLDEQFF. In nucleotides, the CDR3 is TGTGCCAGCAGCCTGGGGACAGGGGGCTTAGATGAGCAGTTCTTC.

This clone was counted only a few times. The rearrangement links TRBV7-9 to TRBJ2-7, with no clear D. Germline V lookup: CDR1 SEHNR, CDR2 FQNEAQ (reference sequence). The CDR3 covers 13 residues. Trimming left V 3 bases short and J 2 bases short, with 8 bases between. The CDR3 is CASSFSGPYEQYF. The CDR3 DNA reads as TGTGCCAGCAGCTTCTCAGGCCCCTACGAGCAGTACTTC.

Here the CDR3 reads CASSLGYSLAGVGNEQFF. The CDR3 nucleotides read TGTGCCAGCAGCTTAGGGTACTCACTAGCGGGAGTTGGAAATGAGCAGTTCTTC. The chain joins TRBV7-9 to TRBJ2-1, with 11 bases that match TRBD2. This CDR3 region has 18 residues. V trimming: 1 base; J trimming: 7 bases; junction bases outside the gene matches: 12. CDR1 and CDR2 (germline): SEHNR, FQNEAQ (reference sequence).

The chain links TRBV29-1 to TRBJ1-4, with a tentative D call TRBD1 (5 bases). Trimming removed 0 bases at V and 2 bases at J, with 10 bases between. CDR1 SQVTM and CDR2 ANQGSEA come from the germline V gene. The CDR3 sequence is 15 residues long. CDR3 bases: TGCAGCGTTGAAGATTCAAGGGGCACTAATGAAAAACTGTTTTTT. Amino acid sequence: CSVEDSRGTNEKLFF.

The chain links TRBV25-1 to TRBJ1-5; possible D gene TRBD1, 6 bases. The CDR3 is 15 amino acids. Germline CDR1 MGHDK, CDR2 SYGVNS. V dropped 3 bases and J dropped 0 bases, with 9 bases sitting between them. CDR3 protein: CASSDRGYSNQPQHF. The CDR3 DNA sequence: TGTGCCAGCAGTGACAGGGGATATAGCAATCAGCCCCAGCATTTT.